Listed below are T cell receptor beta chains from one sample, sequenced in a study of cytomegalovirus exposure and HLA in healthy donors. TCRdb keeps only in-frame clones here, not all; method: immunoSEQ multiplex PCR. This table holds roughly 68,000 clones, about 66% found once. Material: PBMCs. These receptors all stem from a man aged 40-55 years in good health and CMV-seropositive. The CDR3 runs from the conserved cysteine through the conserved F or W. A D gene is named only where the DNA matches it firmly. Only some rows state a clone size, as once, few, many or a class for expanded clones.

CDR3 DNA	CDR3 protein	clone size	V gene	J gene	D gene
TGCGCCAGCAGCCAAGATCTAACTCAGCCCCAGCATTTT	CASSQDLTQPQHF	few	TRBV4-1	TRBJ1-5	-
TGTGCCAGCAGCGGGGGGTGGAACACCGAGGAGCTGTTTTTT	CASSGGWNTEELFF	once	TRBV7-6	TRBJ2-2	-
TGTGCCAGCAGCCAAGATCCGGGGATATCTAATTCACCCCTCCACTTT	CASSQDPGISNSPLHF	-	TRBV4-2	TRBJ1-6	-
TGCGCCAGCAGCTTGACAGTTATGAACACTGAAGCTTTCTTT	CASSLTVMNTEAFF	-	TRBV5-1	TRBJ1-1	-
TGTGCCAGCAGACGTACAGCCAGCGGTGGCAATCAGCCCCAGCATTTT	CASRRTASGGNQPQHF	-	TRBV21-1	TRBJ1-5	-
TGTGCCAGCAGCCAAGGAGGTGGCACTGAAGCTTTCTTT	CASSQGGGTEAFF	-	TRBV7-3	TRBJ1-1	-
TGTGCCAGCAGCGAAGGGACTCCCTACGAGCAGTACTTC	CASSEGTPYEQYF	few	TRBV5-4	TRBJ2-7	-
TGTGCCAGCTCACCGGGACAGGGATATTCACCCCTCCACTTT	CASSPGQGYSPLHF	-	TRBV18	TRBJ1-6	TRBD1
TGTGCCAGCAGTTTATACGGGGCGGGATCCTACGAGCAGTACTTC	CASSLYGAGSYEQYF	-	TRBV28	TRBJ2-7	-
TGTGCCAGCAGCGTAGAGAGCGGGGGGGCAAATGAGCAGTTCTTC	CASSVESGGANEQFF	few	TRBV9	TRBJ2-1	TRBD2
TGTGCCAGCAGTAAGACAGGGGACACTGAAGCTTTCTTT	CASSKTGDTEAFF	few	TRBV6-1	TRBJ1-1	TRBD1
TGTGCCAGCAGTTCGGAGGGGAACATTCAGTACTTC	CASSSEGNIQYF	-	TRBV2	TRBJ2-4	-
TGTGCCAGCAGTGATTGGGACTCCTTCCTCCCCTACAATGAGCAGTTCTTC	CASSDWDSFLPYNEQFF	-	TRBV6-1	TRBJ2-1	-
TGCGCCAGCAGCCCTGGGACAGGGGCCGGGGAGCTGTTTTTT	CASSPGTGAGELFF	-	TRBV5-1	TRBJ2-2	TRBD1
TGTGCCAGCAGCCGCCGGGACAGGGGGAATGAGCAGTTCTTC	CASSRRDRGNEQFF	-	TRBV6-5	TRBJ2-1	TRBD1
TGTGCCAGCAGTTACCTAGACAGAGAGACCCAGTACTTC	CASSYLDRETQYF	-	TRBV6-5	TRBJ2-5	-
TGTGCCAGCAGTCCATCACAGGGCCGGGGTTCACCCCTCCACTTT	CASSPSQGRGSPLHF	-	TRBV28	TRBJ1-6	-
TGCGCCAGCAGCCAAGGGGACACCCTCAACTATGGCTACACCTTC	CASSQGDTLNYGYTF	-	TRBV4-3	TRBJ1-2	-
TGTGCCAGCAGCCAGCGGGCAGGAAAGGTAGAAGGCTACACCTTC	CASSQRAGKVEGYTF	-	TRBV7-9	TRBJ1-2	-
TGTGCCAGCAGTTGGGGGAGGGGTCACGAGCAGTACTTC	CASSWGRGHEQYF	-	TRBV28	TRBJ2-7	TRBD2
TGCGCCAGCAGCTCGACAGGGCGGGAGCTGTTTTTT	CASSSTGRELFF	few	TRBV5-1	TRBJ2-2	TRBD1
TGTGCCAGCAGTCCAGGGCCGGGACAAGACAACTACGAGCAGTACTTC	CASSPGPGQDNYEQYF	-	TRBV28	TRBJ2-7	-
TGTGCCAGCAGGGGCTTGTGGAACACTGAAGCTTTCTTT	CASRGLWNTEAFF	-	TRBV2	TRBJ1-1	-
TGTGCCAGCAGCTTAGGGCCCCCGGGAACTAATGAAAAACTGTTTTTT	CASSLGPPGTNEKLFF	few	TRBV7-2	TRBJ1-4	-
TGCGCCAGCAGCCCGGGTAGCGGCGGGGGATACGAGCAGTACTTC	CASSPGSGGGYEQYF	-	TRBV4-1	TRBJ2-7	TRBD2
TGTGCCAGCAGGCCCACAGGGGTAGTGACTGAAGCTTTCTTT	CASRPTGVVTEAFF	-	TRBV27	TRBJ1-1	TRBD1
TGTGCCACCAGCTCACGGCGAACTAGCGGGGGGATCTCCTACAATGAGCAGTTCTTC	CATSSRRTSGGISYNEQFF	-	TRBV15	TRBJ2-1	TRBD2
TGTGCCAGCAGCGATCAGGGTTGGGGCTACACCTTC	CASSDQGWGYTF	-	TRBV9	TRBJ1-2	-
TGTGCCAGCAGCTCGGGGGGCAGGGGAGTTACTGAAGCTTTCTTT	CASSSGGRGVTEAFF	few	TRBV5-6	TRBJ1-1	-
TGTGCCAGCAGAAAGGACAGGGGGAATAATTCACCCCTCCACTTT	CASRKDRGNNSPLHF	-	TRBV7-2	TRBJ1-6	TRBD1
TGCAGCGTTGAACACGGGTACGAGCAGTACTTC	CSVEHGYEQYF	once	TRBV29-1	TRBJ2-7	-
TGTGCCAGCAGCCTACCCGGACTAGCGGAAGAGACCCAGTACTTC	CASSLPGLAEETQYF	-	TRBV7-2	TRBJ2-5	TRBD2
TGTGCCAGCACCGCGGATAACAACATTCAGTACTTC	CASTADNNIQYF	-	TRBV2	TRBJ2-4	-
TGTGCCAGCAGCTTGGAGGAGACAGGGAATTTCTACGAGCAGTACTTC	CASSLEETGNFYEQYF	-	TRBV7-9	TRBJ2-7	TRBD1
TGTGCCAGCTCCGGGTCAGTAGGAGATTCACCCCTCCACTTT	CASSGSVGDSPLHF	-	TRBV18	TRBJ1-6	-
TGTGCCAGCAGCATGGTTTGGGGTGTCTCGTCAGGGAACTCCTACGAGCAGTACTTC	CASSMVWGVSSGNSYEQYF	-	TRBV21-1	TRBJ2-7	-
TGTGCCAGCAGCCCCCGGGGGGCAGGGAGTAATGCGGACGAGCAGTACTTC	CASSPRGAGSNADEQYF	-	TRBV7-8	TRBJ2-7	-
TGTGCCAGCAGCCACTCCGACTACGAGCAGTACTTC	CASSHSDYEQYF	-	TRBV5-5	TRBJ2-7	-
TGTGCCAGCAGCTTAGCCAGAGGACAGCCACTACCGAACCAAGAGACCCAGTACTTC	CASSLARGQPLPNQETQYF	once	TRBV7-2	TRBJ2-5	-
TGTGCCAGTAGTAAACCTTCGACAGGGAATACGCAGTATTTT	CASSKPSTGNTQYF	-	TRBV19	TRBJ2-3	TRBD1
TGTGCCAGCAGCAAGGGAGGACAGGGGGCCCCCAACACTGAAGCTTTCTTT	CASSKGGQGAPNTEAFF	-	TRBV21-1	TRBJ1-1	-
TGTGCCACCAGCAGAGTCAGGGATACTGAAGCTTTCTTT	CATSRVRDTEAFF	few	TRBV15	TRBJ1-1	-
TGTGCCAGCCACCCCTCGGGTTCTGGGGCCAACGTCCTGACTTTC	CASHPSGSGANVLTF	-	TRBV19	TRBJ2-6	-
TGTGCCAGCAGCCCCCCGGGACAGGGCTATGGCTACACCTTC	CASSPPGQGYGYTF	-	TRBV7-8	TRBJ1-2	TRBD1
TGTGCCAGCAGAGTCAAACAGGGGTGGACTGAAGCTTTCTTT	CASRVKQGWTEAFF	-	TRBV6-6	TRBJ1-1	TRBD1
TGTGCCAGCAGCTCACAGGTGCGCCCCTACGAGCAGTACTTC	CASSSQVRPYEQYF	-	TRBV7-8	TRBJ2-7	-
TGTGCCAGCAGCATCAATTCAGGGACAAACTACGAGCAGTACTTC	CASSINSGTNYEQYF	-	TRBV9	TRBJ2-7	-
TGTGCCTCCGACAGGGTGGGAAGAAACACCATATATTTT	CASDRVGRNTIYF	few	TRBV30	TRBJ1-3	TRBD1
TGTGCCAGCAAATCAAACACTGAAGCTTTCTTT	CASKSNTEAFF	-	TRBV6-5	TRBJ1-1	-
TGTGCCAGCAGCTTGCCTGGGACAGGGGTTGGTACGCAGTATTTT	CASSLPGTGVGTQYF	-	TRBV5-6	TRBJ2-3	TRBD1
TGTGCCAGCAGCCAAGAACTAGCGGGGAGCACAGATACGCAGTATTTT	CASSQELAGSTDTQYF	-	TRBV4-2	TRBJ2-3	TRBD2
TGTGCCAGCAGCCTTTTGGGACAGGCGGCCGAGCAGTACTTC	CASSLLGQAAEQYF	few	TRBV7-8	TRBJ2-7	TRBD1
TGTGCTAGTGGGTCACAGGAATCCTACAATGAGCAGTTCTTC	CASGSQESYNEQFF	once	TRBV12-5	TRBJ2-1	-
TGTGCCAGCAGCGTACGACAGGACACCGGGGAGCTGTTTTTT	CASSVRQDTGELFF	-	TRBV7-8	TRBJ2-2	-
TGTGCCAGCAGCTTAGCGGGTCCAGGGAACACTGAAGCTTTCTTT	CASSLAGPGNTEAFF	once	TRBV7-2	TRBJ1-1	-
TGTGCCAGCAGCTTGGCCACAAGTATCGTCGGGGAGCTGTTTTTT	CASSLATSIVGELFF	-	TRBV7-9	TRBJ2-2	-
TGCGCCAGCAGCCAAGGGGCCGGGGGGTACAATGAGCAGTTCTTC	CASSQGAGGYNEQFF	-	TRBV4-1	TRBJ2-1	TRBD2
TGTGCCAGCAGTGTCGGCGGTAGCAATCAGCCCCAGCATTTT	CASSVGGSNQPQHF	few	TRBV2	TRBJ1-5	-